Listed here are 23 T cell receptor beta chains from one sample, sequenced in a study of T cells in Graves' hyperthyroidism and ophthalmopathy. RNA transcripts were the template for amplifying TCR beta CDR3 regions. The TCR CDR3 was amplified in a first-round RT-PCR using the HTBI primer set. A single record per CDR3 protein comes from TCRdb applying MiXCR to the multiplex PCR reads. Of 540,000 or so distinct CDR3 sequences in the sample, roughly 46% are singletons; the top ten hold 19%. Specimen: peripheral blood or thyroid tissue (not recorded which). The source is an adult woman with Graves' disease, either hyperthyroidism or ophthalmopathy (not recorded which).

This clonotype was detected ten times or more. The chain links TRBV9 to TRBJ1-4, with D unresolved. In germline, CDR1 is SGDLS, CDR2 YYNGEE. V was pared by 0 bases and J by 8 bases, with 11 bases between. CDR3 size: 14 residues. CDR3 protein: CASSVEREGEKLFF. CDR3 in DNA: TGTGCCAGCAGCGTAGAAAGGGAGGGAGAAAAACTGTTTTTT.

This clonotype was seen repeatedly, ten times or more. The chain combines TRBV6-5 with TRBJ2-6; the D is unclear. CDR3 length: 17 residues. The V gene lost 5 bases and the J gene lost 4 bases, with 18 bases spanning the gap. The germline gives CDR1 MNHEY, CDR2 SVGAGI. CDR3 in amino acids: CASSIRGPNSGANVLTF. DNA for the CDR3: TGTGCCAGCAGTATCAGAGGACCCAACTCGGGGGCCAACGTCCTGACTTTC.

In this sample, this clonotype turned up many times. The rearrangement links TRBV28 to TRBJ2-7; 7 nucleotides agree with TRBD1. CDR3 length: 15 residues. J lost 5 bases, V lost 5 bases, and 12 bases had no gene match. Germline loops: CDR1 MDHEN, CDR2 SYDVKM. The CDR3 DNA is TGTGCCAGCAGTCTTGGTGGCGTACAGGGGCACGAGCAGTACTTC. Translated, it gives CASSLGGVQGHEQYF.

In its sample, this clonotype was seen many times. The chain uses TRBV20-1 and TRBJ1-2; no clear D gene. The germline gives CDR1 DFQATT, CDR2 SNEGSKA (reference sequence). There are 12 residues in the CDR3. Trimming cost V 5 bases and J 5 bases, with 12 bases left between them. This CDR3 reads CSAPFSTYGYTF. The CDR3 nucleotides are TGCAGTGCTCCTTTTTCCACATATGGCTACACCTTC.

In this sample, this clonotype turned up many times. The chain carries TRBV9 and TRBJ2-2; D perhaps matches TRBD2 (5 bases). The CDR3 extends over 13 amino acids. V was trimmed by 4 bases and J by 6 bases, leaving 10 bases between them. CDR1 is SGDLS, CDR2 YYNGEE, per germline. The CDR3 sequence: CASSPTSSGELFF. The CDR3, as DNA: TGTGCCAGCAGCCCCACTAGTTCCGGGGAGCTGTTTTTT.

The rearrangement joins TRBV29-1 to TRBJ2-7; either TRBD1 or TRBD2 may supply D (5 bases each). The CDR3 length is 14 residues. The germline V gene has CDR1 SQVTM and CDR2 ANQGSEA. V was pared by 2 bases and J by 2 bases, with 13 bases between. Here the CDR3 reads CSVELGTATYEQYF. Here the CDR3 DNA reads TGCAGCGTTGAACTCGGGACCGCCACCTACGAGCAGTACTTC.

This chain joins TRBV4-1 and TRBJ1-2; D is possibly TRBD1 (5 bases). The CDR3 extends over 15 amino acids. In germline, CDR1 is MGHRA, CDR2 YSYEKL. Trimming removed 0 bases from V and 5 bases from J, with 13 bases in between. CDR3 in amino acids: CASSQEEGRRYGYTF. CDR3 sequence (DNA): TGCGCCAGCAGCCAAGAGGAGGGACGTCGGTATGGCTACACCTTC.

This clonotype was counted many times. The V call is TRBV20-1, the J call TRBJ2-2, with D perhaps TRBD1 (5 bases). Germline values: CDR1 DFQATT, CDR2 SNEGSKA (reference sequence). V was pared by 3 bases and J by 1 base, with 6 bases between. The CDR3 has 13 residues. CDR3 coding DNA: TGCAGTGCTAGGCAGGGGAACACCGGGGAGCTGTTTTTT. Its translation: CSARQGNTGELFF.

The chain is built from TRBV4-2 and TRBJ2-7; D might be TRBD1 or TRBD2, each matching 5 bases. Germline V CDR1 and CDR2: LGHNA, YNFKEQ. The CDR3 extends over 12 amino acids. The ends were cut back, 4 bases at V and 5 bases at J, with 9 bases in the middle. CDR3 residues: CASSLGPDEQYF. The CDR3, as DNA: TGTGCCAGCAGCCTGGGACCCGACGAGCAGTACTTC.

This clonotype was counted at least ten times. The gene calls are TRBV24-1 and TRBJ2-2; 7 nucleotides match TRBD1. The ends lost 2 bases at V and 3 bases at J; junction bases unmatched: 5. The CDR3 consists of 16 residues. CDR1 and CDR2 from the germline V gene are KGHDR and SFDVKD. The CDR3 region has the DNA TGTGCCACCAGTGATTCTCGGCAGGGGGACACCGGGGAGCTGTTTTTT. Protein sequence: CATSDSRQGDTGELFF.

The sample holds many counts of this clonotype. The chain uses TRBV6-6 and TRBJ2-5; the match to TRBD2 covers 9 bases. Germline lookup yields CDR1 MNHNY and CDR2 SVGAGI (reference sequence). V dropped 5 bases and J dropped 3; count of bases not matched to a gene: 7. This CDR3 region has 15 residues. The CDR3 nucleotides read TGTGCCAGCAGTACAGGCGGGAGGGCCGAAGAGACCCAGTACTTC. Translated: CASSTGGRAEETQYF.

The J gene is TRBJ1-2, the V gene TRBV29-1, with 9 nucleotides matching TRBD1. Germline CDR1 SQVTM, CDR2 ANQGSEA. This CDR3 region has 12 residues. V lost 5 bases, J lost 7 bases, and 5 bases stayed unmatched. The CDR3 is CSVRTGGFGYTF. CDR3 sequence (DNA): TGCAGCGTTCGCACAGGGGGCTTTGGCTACACCTTC.

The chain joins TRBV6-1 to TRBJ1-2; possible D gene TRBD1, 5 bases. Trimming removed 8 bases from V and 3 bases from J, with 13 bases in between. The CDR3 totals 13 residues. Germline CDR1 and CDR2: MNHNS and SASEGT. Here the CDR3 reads CASRPGPDYGYTF. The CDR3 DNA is TGTGCCAGCCGTCCGGGACCGGACTATGGCTACACCTTC.

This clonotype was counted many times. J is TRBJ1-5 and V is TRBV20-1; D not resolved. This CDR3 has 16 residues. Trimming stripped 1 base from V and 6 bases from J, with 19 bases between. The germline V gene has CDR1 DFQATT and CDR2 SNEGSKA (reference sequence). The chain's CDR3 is CSARAGGGAGTQPQHF. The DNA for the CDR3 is TGCAGTGCTAGAGCGGGAGGCGGCGCAGGCACTCAGCCCCAGCATTTT.

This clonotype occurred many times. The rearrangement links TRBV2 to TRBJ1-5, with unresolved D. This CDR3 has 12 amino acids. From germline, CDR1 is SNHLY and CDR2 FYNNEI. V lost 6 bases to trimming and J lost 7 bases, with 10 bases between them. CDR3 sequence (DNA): TGTGCCAGCAGCGTGGAAAGGCAGCCCCAGCATTTT. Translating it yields CASSVERQPQHF.

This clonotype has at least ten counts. The CDR3 DNA reads TGTGCCAGCAAATCACGGCCAGGGTTGGATGAAAAACTGTTTTTT. Its translation: CASKSRPGLDEKLFF. The V gene is TRBV6-1, the J gene TRBJ1-4; D possibly corresponds to TRBD1 (5 bases). This CDR3 contains 15 residues. Trimming took 7 bases from V and 6 from J, leaving 18 bases between them. Germline V CDR1 and CDR2: MNHNS, SASEGT.

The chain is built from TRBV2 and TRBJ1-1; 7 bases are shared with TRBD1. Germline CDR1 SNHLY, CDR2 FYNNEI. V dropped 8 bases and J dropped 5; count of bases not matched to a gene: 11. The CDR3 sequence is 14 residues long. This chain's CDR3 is CASHPQGSGTEAFF. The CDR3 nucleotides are TGTGCCAGCCATCCACAGGGGAGTGGGACTGAAGCTTTCTTT.

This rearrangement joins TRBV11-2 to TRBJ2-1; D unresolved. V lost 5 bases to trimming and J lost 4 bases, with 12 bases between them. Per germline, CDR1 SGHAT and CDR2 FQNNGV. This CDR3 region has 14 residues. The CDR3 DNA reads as TGTGCCAGCAGCGTCGTCGGGTTATACAATGAGCAGTTCTTC. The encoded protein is CASSVVGLYNEQFF.

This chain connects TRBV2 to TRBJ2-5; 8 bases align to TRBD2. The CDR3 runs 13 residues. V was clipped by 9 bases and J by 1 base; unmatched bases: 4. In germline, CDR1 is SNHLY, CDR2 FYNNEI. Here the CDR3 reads CASALAGQETQYF. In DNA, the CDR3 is TGTGCCAGTGCTCTAGCGGGCCAAGAGACCCAGTACTTC.

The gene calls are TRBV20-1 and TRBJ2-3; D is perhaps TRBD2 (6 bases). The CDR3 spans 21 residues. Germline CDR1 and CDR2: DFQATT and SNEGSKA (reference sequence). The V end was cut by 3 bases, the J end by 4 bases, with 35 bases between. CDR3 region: CSASSRPEGPFQARTPDTQYF. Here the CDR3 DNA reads TGCAGTGCTAGCAGCCGGCCGGAGGGCCCTTTTCAGGCCCGGACTCCAGATACGCAGTATTTT.

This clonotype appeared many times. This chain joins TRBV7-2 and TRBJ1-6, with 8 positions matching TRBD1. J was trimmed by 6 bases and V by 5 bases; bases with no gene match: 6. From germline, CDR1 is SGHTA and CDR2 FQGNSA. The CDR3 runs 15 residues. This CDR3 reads CASSKSTGVNSPLHF. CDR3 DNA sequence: TGTGCCAGCAGCAAATCGACAGGGGTTAATTCACCCCTCCACTTT.

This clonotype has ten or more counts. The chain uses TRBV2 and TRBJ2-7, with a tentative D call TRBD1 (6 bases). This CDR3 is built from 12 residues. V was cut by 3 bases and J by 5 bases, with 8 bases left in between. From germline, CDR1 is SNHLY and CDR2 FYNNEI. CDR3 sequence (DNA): TGTGCCAGCAGTGACAGGGGTGACGAGCAGTACTTC. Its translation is CASSDRGDEQYF.

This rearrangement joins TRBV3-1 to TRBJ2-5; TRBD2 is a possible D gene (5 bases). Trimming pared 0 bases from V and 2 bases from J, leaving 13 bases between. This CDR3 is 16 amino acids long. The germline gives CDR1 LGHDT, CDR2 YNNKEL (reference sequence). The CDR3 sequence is CASSQEGGLRQETQYF. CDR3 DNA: TGTGCCAGCAGCCAAGAAGGAGGACTCAGACAAGAGACCCAGTACTTC.